Described below is a single T cell receptor (beta chain) sequence and its context. The antigen remains unidentified. This specimen comes from a study of T cell repertoires in cytomegalovirus infection. Overall study: Public TCR beta signature analysis indicated the presence of both CMV infection and matching HLA type. Whole-study findings and limits: CMV-specific HLA-C-restricted TCR beta clonotypes dominated the ex vivo response. Totalled public TCR beta family frequency picked out people who carried CMV plus the relevant HLA.

One entry per CDR3 protein, called by TCRdb with MiXCR from the reads. The repertoire holds 600,000 to 800,000 distinct CDR3 sequences, with less than 25% as singletons. Trimming shortened V by 7 bases and J by 2 bases, and 27 bases separated the two germline ends. Germline V gene sequence: CDR1 MNHNY, CDR2 SVGAGI (reference sequence). The CDR3 runs to 20 residues. The sample comprised CD8+ T cells from PBMCs. The origin of this receptor is a human donor in good health (CMV status not recorded). Some clones in this sample may be carry-over from other donors' samples. The chain joins TRBV6-6 to TRBJ2-6, with D uncertain. The CDR3 nucleotides read TGTGCCAGCAAGTCTACGGCCGCTGGGGATAAACCTCCTGGGGCCAACGTCCTGACTTTC. Translation: CASKSTAAGDKPPGANVLTF.